Listed below are T cell receptor beta chains from one sample, sequenced in a study of T-cell memory formation after mild COVID-19. TCRdb ran MiXCR on the 5' RACE reads and lists one entry per CDR3 protein. The profile shows around 320,000 distinct CDR3 sequences, approximately 29% of them singletons. Specimen: PBMCs or a T cell subset sorted from them (not recorded which). The source of these receptors is an adult woman who had mild COVID-19 (a few samples of this study predate the infection). Cell type and time point are not known. CDR3s include the opening cysteine and the closing phenylalanine or tryptophan. The D gene is left open where the match is weak. Clone size is given for some rows only: seen once, a few or many times, or a class if the clone is expanded.

j_gene	d_gene	abundance	v_gene	CDR3aa	CDR3nt
TRBJ2-1	TRBD1	.	TRBV7-2	CASSPSGQGANEQFF	TGTGCCAGCAGCCCTAGCGGACAGGGGGCTAATGAGCAGTTCTTC
TRBJ2-5	.	few	TRBV24-1	CATSDPSQETQYF	TGTGCCACCAGTGACCCCTCACAAGAGACCCAGTACTTC
TRBJ1-2	TRBD1	few	TRBV7-8	CASTQREGAGYTF	TGTGCCAGCACCCAGAGGGAGGGGGCTGGCTACACCTTC
TRBJ1-1	.	.	TRBV10-3	CASEPGEGAFF	TGTGCCAGTGAACCGGGGGAAGGAGCTTTCTTT
TRBJ2-7	TRBD1	.	TRBV4-1	CASSQGGQGGYEQYF	TGCGCCAGCAGCCAAGGGGGACAGGGCGGATACGAGCAGTACTTC
TRBJ2-4	.	few	TRBV20-1	CTVKRTRLPLKELAKNIQYF	TGCACCGTTAAGAGGACCCGCTTACCCTTGAAGGAATTGGCCAAAAACATTCAGTACTTC
TRBJ1-2	.	.	TRBV12-3/TRBV12-4	CASTRKDPTQANYGYTF	TGTGCCAGCACTCGAAAGGACCCCACCCAGGCTAACTATGGCTACACCTTC
TRBJ1-6	.	.	TRBV7-7	CASSLFRACSYNSPLHF	TGTGCCAGCAGCTTATTCAGGGCCTGCTCCTATAATTCACCCCTCCACTTT
TRBJ2-2	.	few	TRBV6-1	CASSEAIGAGELFF	TGTGCCAGCAGTGAAGCGATAGGGGCCGGGGAGCTGTTTTTT
TRBJ2-3	TRBD2	.	TRBV11-1	CASSSLAGTTDTQYF	TGTGCCAGCAGCTCACTAGCGGGGACCACAGATACGCAGTATTTT
TRBJ2-5	.	.	TRBV3-1	CASSQVGETQYF	TGCGCCAGCAGCCAAGTTGGGGAGACCCAGTACTTC
TRBJ2-5	.	.	TRBV7-9	CASSLTRIQYF	TGTGCCAGCAGCCTCACTAGAATCCAGTACTTC
TRBJ2-7	.	.	TRBV5-1	CASSLSTVISYEQYF	TGCGCCAGCAGCTTGTCAACAGTCATCTCCTACGAGCAGTACTTC
TRBJ1-5	TRBD1	few	TRBV6-2/TRBV6-3	CASSYSDRVYSNQPQHF	TGTGCCAGCAGTTACTCGGACAGGGTTTATAGCAATCAGCCCCAGCATTTT
TRBJ2-1	.	few	TRBV3-1	CASSQEGGGPHDEQFF	TGTGCCAGCAGCCAAGAAGGCGGGGGCCCTCACGATGAGCAGTTCTTC
TRBJ2-5	TRBD1	.	TRBV11-2	CASSRPGQGGETQYF	TGTGCCAGCAGTCGTCCGGGACAGGGAGGAGAGACCCAGTACTTC
TRBJ2-3	.	.	TRBV4-2	CASSPSRERVSTDTQYF	TGTGCCAGCAGCCCCTCTCGGGAGCGGGTCAGCACAGATACGCAGTATTTT
TRBJ2-5	.	.	TRBV4-2	CASSQDVQSQETQYF	TGTGCCAGCAGCCAAGACGTACAGAGCCAAGAGACCCAGTACTTC
TRBJ2-7	.	.	TRBV21-1	CASSREQYF	TGTGCCAGCTCCCGCGAGCAGTACTTC
TRBJ2-7	.	.	TRBV5-4	CASSFGGRGTYEQYF	TGTGCCAGCAGCTTTGGGGGCCGGGGGACCTACGAGCAGTACTTC
TRBJ2-6	.	.	TRBV5-1	CASEFTPGSGANVLTF	TGCGCCAGCGAGTTCACCCCAGGGTCAGGGGCCAACGTCCTGACTTTC
TRBJ1-4	.	once	TRBV15	CATSRDHTGLNEKLFF	TGTGCCACCAGCAGAGATCATACAGGGCTTAATGAAAAACTGTTTTTT
TRBJ1-3	.	.	TRBV4-1	CASSQDPGAGGNTIYF	TGCGCCAGCAGCCAAGACCCCGGGGCGGGGGGAAACACCATATATTTT
TRBJ2-3	.	few	TRBV7-9	CASSLSYTGTSTDTQYF	TGTGCCAGCAGCTTATCCTACACCGGTACGAGCACAGATACGCAGTATTTT
TRBJ2-3	.	.	TRBV5-5	CATTEWRRQRF	TGTGCCACCACCGAATGGCGCCGACAAAGATTT
TRBJ2-3	.	few	TRBV5-1	CASSLWQSTDTQYF	TGCGCCAGCAGCTTATGGCAGAGCACAGATACGCAGTATTTT
TRBJ2-5	.	.	TRBV29-1	CSVGPRLYQETQYF	TGCAGCGTTGGGCCTAGACTGTACCAAGAGACCCAGTACTTC
TRBJ2-7	.	.	TRBV5-6	CASSFWIGSRSYEQYF	TGTGCCAGCAGCTTTTGGATTGGATCCCGGAGCTACGAGCAGTACTTC
TRBJ2-5	.	.	TRBV6-2/TRBV6-3	CASSFPRGGEETQYF	TGTGCCAGCAGTTTCCCCCGCGGAGGGGAGGAGACCCAGTACTTC
TRBJ1-5	TRBD1	few	TRBV18	CASSPVGQGYQPQHF	TGTGCCAGCTCACCAGTTGGACAGGGCTATCAGCCCCAGCATTTT
TRBJ2-2	.	.	TRBV20-1	CSARGTTNTGELFF	TGCAGTGCTAGAGGGACCACAAACACCGGGGAGCTGTTTTTT
TRBJ2-2	TRBD1	few	TRBV11-1	CASSYQDRRGPGELFF	TGTGCCAGCAGCTATCAGGACAGGCGCGGTCCCGGGGAGCTGTTTTTT
TRBJ1-1	TRBD1	few	TRBV28	CASSPLGTGGRGTEAFF	TGTGCCAGCAGTCCCCTTGGGACAGGGGGCCGGGGCACTGAAGCTTTCTTT
TRBJ1-6	TRBD1	.	TRBV29-1	CSVKDREGSPLHF	TGCAGCGTGAAGGACAGGGAAGGTTCACCCCTCCACTTT
TRBJ2-1	.	.	TRBV6-6	CASRESSGNEQFF	TGTGCCAGCAGAGAGAGTAGCGGCAATGAGCAGTTCTTC
TRBJ2-3	TRBD2	.	TRBV5-1	CASSLGSSGGSTDTQYF	TGCGCCAGCAGCTTGGGCTCTAGCGGGGGCAGCACAGATACGCAGTATTTT
TRBJ2-5	.	few	TRBV5-1	CASSSTIQETQYF	TGCGCCAGCAGCAGCACTATACAAGAGACCCAGTACTTC
TRBJ2-1	.	few	TRBV6-1	CASSELSSDWGRATGGRQFF	TGTGCCAGCAGTGAATTAAGCTCGGATTGGGGTAGGGCGACGGGTGGCCGGCAGTTCTTC
TRBJ2-3	.	few	TRBV12-3/TRBV12-4	CASSLVGRRATPDTQYF	TGTGCCAGCAGTTTAGTGGGTCGGCGGGCTACCCCAGATACGCAGTATTTT
TRBJ1-1	TRBD1	.	TRBV29-1	CSARDRGSEAFF	TGCAGCGCCCGGGACAGGGGATCTGAAGCTTTCTTT